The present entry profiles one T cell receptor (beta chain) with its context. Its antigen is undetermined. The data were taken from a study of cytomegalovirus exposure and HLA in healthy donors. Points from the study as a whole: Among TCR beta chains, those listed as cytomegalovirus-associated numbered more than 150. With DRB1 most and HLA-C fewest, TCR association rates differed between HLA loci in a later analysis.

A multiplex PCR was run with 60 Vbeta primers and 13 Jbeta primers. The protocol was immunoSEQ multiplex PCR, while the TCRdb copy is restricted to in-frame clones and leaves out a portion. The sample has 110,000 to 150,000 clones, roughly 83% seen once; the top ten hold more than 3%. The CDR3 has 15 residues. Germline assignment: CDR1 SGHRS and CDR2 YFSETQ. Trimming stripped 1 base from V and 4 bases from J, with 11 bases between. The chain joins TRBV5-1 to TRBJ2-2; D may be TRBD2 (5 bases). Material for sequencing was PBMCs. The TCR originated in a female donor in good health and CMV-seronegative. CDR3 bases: TGCGCCAGCAGCTTGTCGGGGTCGGGCACCGGGGAGCTGTTTTTT. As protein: CASSLSGSGTGELFF.